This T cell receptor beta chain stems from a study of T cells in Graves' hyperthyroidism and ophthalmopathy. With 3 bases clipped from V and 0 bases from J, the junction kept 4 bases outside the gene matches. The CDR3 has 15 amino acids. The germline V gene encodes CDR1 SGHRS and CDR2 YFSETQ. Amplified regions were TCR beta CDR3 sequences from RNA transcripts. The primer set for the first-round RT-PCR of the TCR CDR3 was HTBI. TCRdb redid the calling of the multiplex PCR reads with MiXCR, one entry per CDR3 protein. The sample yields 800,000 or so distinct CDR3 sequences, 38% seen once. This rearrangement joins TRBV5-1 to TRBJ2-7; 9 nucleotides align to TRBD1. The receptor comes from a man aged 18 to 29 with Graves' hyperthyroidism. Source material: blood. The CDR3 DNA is TGCGCCAGCAGCTGGGACAGGGACCTCTCCTACGAGCAGTACTTC. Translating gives CASSWDRDLSYEQYF.